These T cell receptor beta chains were read from a single sample in a study of OX40 agonist ivuxolimab in advanced cancers. Clones were sequenced by immunoSEQ multiplex PCR, and TCRdb holds only the in-frame ones, with some missing. The repertoire holds 55,000 to 75,000 clones, with around 90% as singletons. The material sequenced was CD4+ or CD8+ T cells sorted from blood, taken in a trial of the OX40 agonist ivuxolimab. The origin of the receptors is an adult with an advanced solid tumor such as melanoma, head and neck, liver or kidney cancer. Both conserved end residues are part of each CDR3. Each record gives: CDR3 DNA, CDR3 protein, V gene, D gene, clone size, J gene. The D gene is left open where the match is weak. Clone size is stated in some rows and not others, as once, few, many or a class when expanded.

CDR3 DNA: TGTGCCAGCAGCTTACCTGAGTTAGATGAAAAACTGTTTTTT
CDR3 protein: CASSLPELDEKLFF
V gene: TRBV5-6
D gene: NA
clone size: NA
J gene: TRBJ1-4

CDR3 DNA: TGCAGTGCTAGAGTGAAGTACGAGCAGTACTTC
CDR3 protein: CSARVKYEQYF
V gene: TRBV20-1
D gene: NA
clone size: NA
J gene: TRBJ2-7

CDR3 DNA: TGTGCCAGCAGTGCCACAGGTCGGGGCTACACCTTC
CDR3 protein: CASSATGRGYTF
V gene: TRBV28
D gene: NA
clone size: NA
J gene: TRBJ1-2

CDR3 DNA: TGCGCCAGCAGCTTGGGGGCACGGTCGTCCGGTGAAAAACTGTTTTTT
CDR3 protein: CASSLGARSSGEKLFF
V gene: TRBV5-1
D gene: NA
clone size: NA
J gene: TRBJ1-4

CDR3 DNA: TGTGCCAGCAGTCAAGGAAGAGCCGGGCAACGGGAGACCCAGTACTTC
CDR3 protein: CASSQGRAGQRETQYF
V gene: TRBV11-2
D gene: NA
clone size: NA
J gene: TRBJ2-5

CDR3 DNA: TGTGCCAGCAGCAGCGGGACAGCCGCCTTCTACGAGCAGTACTTC
CDR3 protein: CASSSGTAAFYEQYF
V gene: TRBV11-2
D gene: NA
clone size: NA
J gene: TRBJ2-7

CDR3 DNA: TGTGCCACATCTCCGGGACTAGCGTCCCGAGAGCAGTACTTC
CDR3 protein: CATSPGLASREQYF
V gene: TRBV6-1
D gene: TRBD2
clone size: NA
J gene: TRBJ2-7

CDR3 DNA: TGTGCCAGCAGAGCCCTCCGGGGAATGCGGGGGCCGAACAATCAGCCCCAGCATTTT
CDR3 protein: CASRALRGMRGPNNQPQHF
V gene: TRBV28
D gene: NA
clone size: NA
J gene: TRBJ1-5

CDR3 DNA: TGTGCCAGCAGTTTTGGACAGGGGGGACAAGAGACCCAGTACTTC
CDR3 protein: CASSFGQGGQETQYF
V gene: TRBV6-6
D gene: TRBD1
clone size: NA
J gene: TRBJ2-5

CDR3 DNA: TGTGCCAGCAGTCCCGCCGGCAGGGGCTTCTACAATGAGCAGTTCTTC
CDR3 protein: CASSPAGRGFYNEQFF
V gene: TRBV28
D gene: NA
clone size: NA
J gene: TRBJ2-1

CDR3 DNA: TGTGCCAGCAGCTTAGGGAGCGGGGCCTACCAAGAGACCCAGTACTTC
CDR3 protein: CASSLGSGAYQETQYF
V gene: TRBV11-3
D gene: TRBD2
clone size: NA
J gene: TRBJ2-5

CDR3 DNA: TGTGCCAGCAGCTTAGGGACTGTAGCGAACACCGGGGAGCTGTTTTTT
CDR3 protein: CASSLGTVANTGELFF
V gene: TRBV11-3
D gene: NA
clone size: NA
J gene: TRBJ2-2

CDR3 DNA: TGTGCCAGCACTAAAGGGACTAGCGGTCAAGCGACCCAGTACTTC
CDR3 protein: CASTKGTSGQATQYF
V gene: TRBV6-1
D gene: TRBD2
clone size: NA
J gene: TRBJ2-5

CDR3 DNA: TGTGCCAGCAGCTTAAATATCCCAGGCCTGAACACTGAAGCTTTCTTT
CDR3 protein: CASSLNIPGLNTEAFF
V gene: TRBV11-2
D gene: NA
clone size: NA
J gene: TRBJ1-1

CDR3 DNA: TGTGCCAGCAGTTTATCCGACGGGGGGCTAGATACGCAGTATTTT
CDR3 protein: CASSLSDGGLDTQYF
V gene: TRBV27
D gene: NA
clone size: NA
J gene: TRBJ2-3

CDR3 DNA: TGTGCCAGCAGCTTTCGGCAGGGTCAGCCCGGGGAGCTGTTTTTT
CDR3 protein: CASSFRQGQPGELFF
V gene: TRBV7-9
D gene: NA
clone size: NA
J gene: TRBJ2-2

CDR3 DNA: TGTGCCAGCTCACCAATCGAACGGGGTAGGGGGAACACTGAAGCTTTCTTT
CDR3 protein: CASSPIERGRGNTEAFF
V gene: TRBV18
D gene: NA
clone size: once
J gene: TRBJ1-1

CDR3 DNA: TGTGCCAGCAAGCCAGGGGGCGCCTATGAAAAACTGTTTTTT
CDR3 protein: CASKPGGAYEKLFF
V gene: TRBV28
D gene: TRBD1
clone size: NA
J gene: TRBJ1-4

CDR3 DNA: TGTGCCAGCTCACCACCGAACGCAGGGACAGATACGCAGTATTTT
CDR3 protein: CASSPPNAGTDTQYF
V gene: TRBV18
D gene: NA
clone size: NA
J gene: TRBJ2-3

CDR3 DNA: TGTGCCAGCAGTTTCTCGGGAAGTATGACAGATACGCAGTATTTT
CDR3 protein: CASSFSGSMTDTQYF
V gene: TRBV27
D gene: NA
clone size: NA
J gene: TRBJ2-3

CDR3 DNA: TGTGCCACCGAGACGGACCGCTATGGCTACACCTTC
CDR3 protein: CATETDRYGYTF
V gene: TRBV28
D gene: NA
clone size: NA
J gene: TRBJ1-2

CDR3 DNA: TGTGCCAGCAGCTTAGTAGGGGCCAGCACAGATACGCAGTATTTT
CDR3 protein: CASSLVGASTDTQYF
V gene: TRBV11-2
D gene: NA
clone size: NA
J gene: TRBJ2-3

CDR3 DNA: TGTGCCAGCAGCCAAGGGGGCGGCTATGGCTACACCTTC
CDR3 protein: CASSQGGGYGYTF
V gene: TRBV11-1
D gene: TRBD1
clone size: NA
J gene: TRBJ1-2

CDR3 DNA: TGCGCCAGCAGCAGAGGGGCGGGGTTTGGCTACACCTTC
CDR3 protein: CASSRGAGFGYTF
V gene: TRBV4-1
D gene: NA
clone size: NA
J gene: TRBJ1-2

CDR3 DNA: TGTGCCAGCACCCGGCGGGGGGCACATCAGCCCCAGCATTTT
CDR3 protein: CASTRRGAHQPQHF
V gene: TRBV5-6
D gene: NA
clone size: NA
J gene: TRBJ1-5

CDR3 DNA: TGTGCCAGCAGTTTACCAGCGGGAATGCGGGAGACCCAGTACTTC
CDR3 protein: CASSLPAGMRETQYF
V gene: TRBV28
D gene: TRBD2
clone size: few
J gene: TRBJ2-5